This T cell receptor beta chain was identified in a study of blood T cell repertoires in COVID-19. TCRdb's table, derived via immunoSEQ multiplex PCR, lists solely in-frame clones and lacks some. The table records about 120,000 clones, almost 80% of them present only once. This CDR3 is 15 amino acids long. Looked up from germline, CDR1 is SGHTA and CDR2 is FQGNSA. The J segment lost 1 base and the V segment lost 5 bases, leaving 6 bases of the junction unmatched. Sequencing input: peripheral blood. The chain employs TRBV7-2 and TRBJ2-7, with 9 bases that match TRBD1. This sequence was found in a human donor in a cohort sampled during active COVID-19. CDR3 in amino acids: CASSQGTGSSYEQYF. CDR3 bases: TGTGCCAGCAGCCAAGGGACAGGGTCGTCCTACGAGCAGTACTTC.